This T cell receptor (beta chain) was found in a study of blood T cell repertoires in COVID-19. Trimming removed 6 bases from V and 4 bases from J; junction bases left unmatched: 8. CDR1 and CDR2 from the germline V gene are KGHDR and SFDVKD. This CDR3 has 17 residues. In the source study's methods: Amplifying reference gene primers gave estimates of nucleated cell counts. The method was immunoSEQ multiplex PCR; TCRdb's version includes in-frame clones alone and lacks a portion of them. That table supplies the V and J calls and clone size; D and trimming were determined from the DNA. The data show 40,000 to 60,000 clones, with more than 90% seen just once and more than 3% held by the top ten.

The receptor was derived from a human donor in a cohort sampled during active COVID-19. The specimen was peripheral blood. The chain carries TRBV24-1 and TRBJ2-1, with 13 bases matching TRBD2. The CDR3, as DNA: TGTGCCACCAGTCCCACTAGCGGGAGGGCCGGTTACAATGAGCAGTTCTTC. This translates into CATSPTSGRAGYNEQFF.